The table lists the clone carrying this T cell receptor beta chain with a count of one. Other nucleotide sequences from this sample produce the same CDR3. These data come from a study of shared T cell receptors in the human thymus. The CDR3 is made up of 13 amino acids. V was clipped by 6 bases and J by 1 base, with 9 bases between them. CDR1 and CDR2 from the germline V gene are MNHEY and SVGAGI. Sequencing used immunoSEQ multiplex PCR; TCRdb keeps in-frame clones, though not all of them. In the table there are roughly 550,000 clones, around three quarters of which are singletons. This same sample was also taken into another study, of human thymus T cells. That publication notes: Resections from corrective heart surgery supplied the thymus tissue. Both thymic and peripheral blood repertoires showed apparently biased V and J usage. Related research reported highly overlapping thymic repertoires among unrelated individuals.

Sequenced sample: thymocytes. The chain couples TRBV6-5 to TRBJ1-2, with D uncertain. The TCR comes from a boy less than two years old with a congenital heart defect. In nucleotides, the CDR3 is TGTGCCAGCAGCCCCTCCGGTAACTATGGCTACACCTTC. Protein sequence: CASSPSGNYGYTF.